This T cell receptor beta chain was obtained from a study of T cell repertoires in cytomegalovirus infection. Turning to the study itself: It can be stated that public TCR beta signatures indicated CMV infection as well as a matching HLA type.

Germline values: CDR1 SQVTM, CDR2 ANQGSEA. V lost 4 bases and J lost 1, with 13 bases in between. The CDR3 is made up of 14 amino acids. For this clonotype: Its antigen is unidentified.

Each CDR3 protein is one row after TCRdb ran MiXCR on the reads. The sample yields 290,000 or so distinct CDR3 sequences, roughly 24% seen once. General study points: Pooled public TCR beta family frequency picked out CMV carriers with the relevant HLA.

The rearrangement joins TRBV29-1 to TRBJ1-1, with no clear D. Sequencing input: PBMCs. This receptor was obtained from a human donor in good health (CMV status not recorded). Some clones in this sample may be carry-over from other donors' samples. CDR3 sequence reads: CSVARAAGNTEAFF. CDR3 nucleotides: TGCAGCGTTGCCCGAGCGGCAGGGAACACTGAAGCTTTCTTT.